This TCR beta chain originates from a study of blood T cell repertoires in COVID-19. Study-wide background: Samples representing acute and convalescent COVID-19 were sourced from the United States, Italy and Spain. Nucleic acid was either cDNA or gDNA, and it came from T cells, B-cell-depleted T cells, or PBMCs.

As handled by the study authors: Reference gene primer amplification yielded estimated nucleated cell counts. The table came from immunoSEQ multiplex PCR; TCRdb's copy has only in-frame clones and leaves some out. The DNA was the basis for D and trimming; V, J and clone size are from that table. The sample contains about 140,000 clones, approximately 80% of which appear only once. V lost 5 bases, J lost 3 bases, and 16 bases lay in between. There are 15 residues in the CDR3. Germline V CDR1 and CDR2: LNHDA, SQIVND (reference sequence). This receptor was taken from a woman aged 60-75 years with active or convalescent COVID-19. The sequencing input was peripheral blood. This chain connects TRBV19 to TRBJ1-1; D is uncertain. The CDR3 reads CASSQRRVLDTEAFF. The CDR3, as DNA: TGTGCCAGTAGTCAGCGGCGGGTCCTGGACACTGAAGCTTTCTTT. The variable domain in full, completed from reference TRBV19 and TRBJ1-1, reads DGGITQSPKYLFRKEGQNVTLSCEQNLNHDAMYWYRQDPGQGLRLIYYSQIVNDFQKGDIAEGYSVSREKKESFPLTVTSAQKNPTAFYLCASSQRRVLDTEAFFGQGTRLTVV.